The 4 T cell receptor beta chains listed next were all sequenced from one sample in a study of blood T cells in healthy people across ages. The authors ran a second PCR of 7 to 11 cycles using a sample-barcoded 5' primer and a J-beta primer mix. TCRdb reanalysed the 5' RACE reads using MiXCR and keeps one entry per CDR3 protein. The sample contains roughly 1,800,000 distinct CDR3 sequences, just under 50% of which appear only once. The sample taken for sequencing was blood. The receptors derive from a woman between 40 and 55 years old in good health.

The chain has TRBV15 and TRBJ1-1; D not resolved. Germline loops: CDR1 LNHNV, CDR2 YYDKDF (reference sequence). The V gene lost 0 bases and the J gene lost 10 bases, with 9 bases spanning the gap. This CDR3 spans 12 amino acids. The chain's CDR3 is CATSREGGRAFF. DNA of the CDR3: TGTGCCACCAGCAGAGAAGGTGGGCGAGCTTTCTTT.

This sequence joins TRBV27 and TRBJ1-5; no reliable D call. CDR1 and CDR2 from the germline V gene are MNHEY and SMNVEV (reference sequence). Trimming took off 0 bases at V and 2 bases at J, with 11 bases between the two ends. The CDR3 extends over 16 amino acids. The CDR3 nucleotides read TGTGCCAGCAGTTTATCGCCGAAGGGTGGCAATCAGCCCCAGCATTTT. It encodes CASSLSPKGGNQPQHF.

The chain has TRBV6-2 or TRBV6-3 and TRBJ2-5, with D tentatively TRBD1 or TRBD2 (6 bases each). Germline V gives CDR1 MNHEY, CDR2 SVGEGT. Trimming cost V 11 bases and J 3 bases, with 19 bases left between them. The CDR3 sequence is 14 residues long. CDR3 amino acids: CAGALSGAEETQYF. The DNA for the CDR3 is TGTGCCGGAGCCCTGTCGGGGGCGGAAGAGACCCAGTACTTC.

This clonotype was detected only a few times. The DNA for the CDR3 is TGTGCCATCAGCCTCGGCGCCAGGGGAAAAACGGTCGCCGGGGCCAACGTCCTGACTTTC. Protein sequence: CAISLGARGKTVAGANVLTF. This sequence joins TRBV10-3 and TRBJ2-6, with D possibly being TRBD1 (6 bases). Germline CDR1 ENHRY, CDR2 SYGVKD. The CDR3 totals 20 residues. V lost 6 bases to trimming and J lost 4 bases, with 28 bases between them.